This T cell receptor (beta chain) originates from a study of a mutant IDH1 vaccine in newly diagnosed glioma. Study background: Receipt of radiotherapy, temozolomide, or both preceded the study, and most received both.

Time point: week 5, during vaccination. Each dose of the vaccine consisted of 300 ug of mutant IDH1 20-mer peptide, with topical imiquimod. This clone showed up just once. The antigen is unknown. V lost 1 base and J 7 bases, leaving 7 bases between the germline ends. Germline assignment: CDR1 SGHTA and CDR2 FQGNSA. The CDR3 spans 12 residues. Study outcomes and limitations: Among patients, 90% to 95% showed immune responses induced by the vaccine. Pseudoprogression showed no apparent link to changes in top peripheral T cell clonotypes.

Sequencing used immunoSEQ multiplex PCR; TCRdb keeps in-frame clones, though not all of them. The top ten hold 6.5% to 8.5% of the sample, which has over 45,000 clones, around 80% seen once. The rearrangement links TRBV7-2 to TRBJ1-2, with D perhaps matching TRBD1 (6 bases). This sequence was found in a woman aged 50 to 60 with glioma. The sequencing used PBMCs, collected from a glioma patient whose treatment included an IDH1 peptide vaccine. This CDR3 reads CASSLGGGGYTF. The CDR3 DNA reads as TGTGCCAGCAGCTTAGGAGGGGGTGGCTACACCTTC.